This T cell receptor (beta chain) was identified during a study of somatic mutations in cytotoxic T cells in rheumatoid arthritis. Whole-study findings and limits: Researchers did not know the antigen targets of the expanded CD8+ clones.

Produced via immunoSEQ multiplex PCR; TCRdb's table is partial and in-frame only. The sample has a few thousand clones, about 83% seen once. With V trimmed by 3 bases and J by 3 bases, 7 bases remained unmatched. This CDR3 contains 16 residues. Per germline, CDR1 MDHEN and CDR2 SYDVKM. Both CD4+ and CD8+ cells were separated through positive magnetic bead selection, and their purity was verified using flow cytometry. This clone was observed a few times. Its antigen is not identified. The sequence came from a woman aged 45-65 years with rheumatoid arthritis. The genes are TRBV28 and TRBJ2-3; 9 bases are shared with TRBD2. Sequencing was done on a sample of CD8+ T cells sorted from blood. CDR3: CASSFGEAGGTDTQYF. In DNA form, the CDR3 reads TGTGCCAGCAGTTTCGGAGAAGCGGGAGGTACAGATACGCAGTATTTT.